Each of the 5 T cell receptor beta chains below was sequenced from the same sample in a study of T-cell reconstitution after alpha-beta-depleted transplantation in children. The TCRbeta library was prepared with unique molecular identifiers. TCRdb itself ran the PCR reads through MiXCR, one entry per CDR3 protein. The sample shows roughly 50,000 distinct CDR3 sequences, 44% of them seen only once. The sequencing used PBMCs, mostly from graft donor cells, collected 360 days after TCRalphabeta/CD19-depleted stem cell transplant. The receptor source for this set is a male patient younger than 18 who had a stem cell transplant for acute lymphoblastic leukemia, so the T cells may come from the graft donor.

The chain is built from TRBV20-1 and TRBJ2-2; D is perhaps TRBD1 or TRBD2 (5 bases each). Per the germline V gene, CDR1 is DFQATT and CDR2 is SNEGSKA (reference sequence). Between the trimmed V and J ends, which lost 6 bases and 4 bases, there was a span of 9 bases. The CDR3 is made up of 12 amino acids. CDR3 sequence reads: CSAGGGTGELFF. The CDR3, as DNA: TGCAGTGCAGGTGGGGGCACCGGGGAGCTGTTTTTT.

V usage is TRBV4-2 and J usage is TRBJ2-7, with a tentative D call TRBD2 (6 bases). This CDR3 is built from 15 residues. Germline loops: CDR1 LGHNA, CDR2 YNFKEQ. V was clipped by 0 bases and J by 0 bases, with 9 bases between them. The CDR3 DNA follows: TGTGCCAGCAGCCAAGAGGCGGGAAGCTCCTACGAGCAGTACTTC. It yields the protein CASSQEAGSSYEQYF.

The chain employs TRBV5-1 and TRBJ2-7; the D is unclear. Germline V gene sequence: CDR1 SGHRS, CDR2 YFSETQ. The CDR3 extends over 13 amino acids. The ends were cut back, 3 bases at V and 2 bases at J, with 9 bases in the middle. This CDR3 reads CASSSTDTYEQYF. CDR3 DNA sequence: TGCGCCAGCAGCTCCACTGACACCTACGAGCAGTACTTC.

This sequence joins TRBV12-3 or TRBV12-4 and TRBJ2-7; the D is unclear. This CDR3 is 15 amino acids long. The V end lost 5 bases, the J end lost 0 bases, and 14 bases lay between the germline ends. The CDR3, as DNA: TGTGCCAGCAGTCGTAGGGCGACGAGCTCCTACGAGCAGTACTTC. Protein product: CASSRRATSSYEQYF.

The CDR3 nucleotides read TGTGCCAGCATGGGGAAGCAGGCGAACACCGGGGAGCTGTTTTTT. This translates into CASMGKQANTGELFF. The gene calls are TRBV2 and TRBJ2-2; D uncertain. CDR3 length: 15 amino acids. The V end lost 7 bases, the J end lost 0 bases, and 12 bases lay between the germline ends. CDR1 and CDR2 from the germline V gene are SNHLY and FYNNEI.